The 27 T cell receptor beta chains given below trace back to one sample, sequenced in a study of cytomegalovirus exposure and HLA in healthy donors. The PCR was carried out with 60 Vbeta primers and 13 Jbeta primers. The table came from immunoSEQ multiplex PCR; TCRdb's copy has only in-frame clones and leaves some out. The sample includes more than 150,000 clones, around 81% of them seen just once. Sequenced sample: PBMCs. These receptors were obtained from a woman between 18 and 30 years old in good health and CMV-seropositive.

This rearrangement joins TRBV11-3 to TRBJ2-3; 8 nucleotides align to TRBD2. Germline CDR1 and CDR2: SGHNT and YENEEA. The CDR3 covers 12 residues. With V trimmed by 4 bases and J by 10 bases, 4 bases remained unmatched. Written as DNA, the CDR3 is TGTGCCAGCAGCTCCCCCGGGGGGGCGCAGTATTTT. Translated, it gives CASSSPGGAQYF.

Ten or more counts support this clone. The rearrangement links TRBV6-4 to TRBJ2-3; 8 bases are a match to TRBD2. Unmatched junction bases numbered 2, after V lost 5 bases and J lost 1 base. The CDR3 length is 14 residues. The germline V gene encodes CDR1 MRHNA and CDR2 SNTAGT. CDR3 amino acids: CASSPAGGTDTQYF. In nucleotides, the CDR3 is TGTGCCAGCAGTCCAGCGGGGGGCACAGATACGCAGTATTTT.

Comments on this clone: Other DNA sequences within the sample encode an identical CDR3. The gene calls are TRBV11-3 and TRBJ1-1; maybe TRBD1 (5 bases). The CDR3 loop spans 13 amino acids. Trimming took off 5 bases at V and 0 bases at J, with 7 bases between the two ends. Germline-derived CDR1 and CDR2 are SGHNT and YENEEA. The DNA for the CDR3 is TGTGCCAGCAGCCTGACAGTGAACACTGAAGCTTTCTTT. Encoded protein: CASSLTVNTEAFF.

The rearrangement uses TRBV6-6 and TRBJ2-1; TRBD2 aligns across 8 bases. J was trimmed by 6 bases and V by 6 bases; bases with no gene match: 4. In germline, CDR1 is MNHNY, CDR2 SVGAGI (reference sequence). The CDR3 runs to 13 residues. The DNA of the CDR3 is TGTGCCAGCAGCGGGGGGGCCCCCAATGAGCAGTTCTTC. It yields the protein CASSGGAPNEQFF.

The chain joins TRBV6-1 to TRBJ1-4; D possibly corresponds to TRBD1 (6 bases). Trimming took off 2 bases at V and 4 bases at J, with 14 bases between the two ends. CDR3 size: 16 residues. Germline V gene sequence: CDR1 MNHNS, CDR2 SASEGT. CDR3 amino acids: CASSEIGGQFNEKLFF. As DNA, the CDR3 is TGTGCCAGCAGTGAAATTGGCGGACAGTTTAATGAAAAACTGTTTTTT.

The V and J genes are TRBV4-1 and TRBJ2-5, with 8 positions matching TRBD1. Germline loops: CDR1 MGHRA, CDR2 YSYEKL. The CDR3 extends over 14 amino acids. The ends lost 5 bases at V and 2 bases at J; junction bases unmatched: 4. In DNA, the CDR3 is TGCGCCAGCAGCACCGGACAGGGACAAGAGACCCAGTACTTC. This translates into CASSTGQGQETQYF.

On this clone: The junction departs from germline at one end; a sequencing error may be responsible. This sequence joins TRBV28 and TRBJ1-2, with D possibly being TRBD1 (6 bases). The CDR3 covers 15 residues. The V gene's germline CDR1 is MDHEN and CDR2 SYDVKM. As DNA, the CDR3 is TGTGCCAGCAACCAAGATGGGGGACAAAGCTATGGCTACGCCTTC. The encoded protein is CASNQDGGQSYGYAF.

For the CDR3, the DNA is TGTGCCAGCTCACCGCGGGAGAGCACCATATATTTT. Translation gives CASSPRESTIYF. The gene calls are TRBV18 and TRBJ1-3; no definite D call. The germline V gene has CDR1 KGHSH and CDR2 LQKENI. V shed 3 bases and J shed 9 bases, with 9 bases lying between them. This CDR3 is built from 12 residues.

This chain uses TRBV9 with TRBJ1-2, with D possibly being TRBD1 (6 bases). Germline assignment: CDR1 SGDLS and CDR2 YYNGEE. With 3 bases removed from V and 5 bases from J, the gap between germline ends came to 14 bases. The CDR3 extends over 14 amino acids. CDR3 loop: CASSGTGTFYGYTF. CDR3 DNA: TGTGCCAGCAGCGGTACAGGGACATTTTATGGCTACACCTTC. Together with reference TRBV9 and TRBJ1-2, the CDR3 gives the full variable domain: DSGVTQTPKHLITATGQRVTLRCSPRSGDLSVYWYQQSLDQGLQFLIQYYNGEERAKGNILERFSAQQFPDLHSELNLSSLELGDSALYFCASSGTGTFYGYTFGSGTRLTVV.

V usage is TRBV5-1 and J usage is TRBJ2-5; TRBD2 matches at 11 bases. The CDR3 runs 16 residues. Germline CDR1 SGHRS, CDR2 YFSETQ. The V segment lost 1 base and the J segment 5 bases; nucleotides outside the gene matches: 7. The CDR3 loop reads CASSLFSGGAGETQYF. Written as DNA, the CDR3 is TGCGCCAGCAGCTTGTTTAGCGGGGGGGCCGGTGAGACCCAGTACTTC.

The J gene is TRBJ1-2, the V gene TRBV15, with 7 nucleotides matching TRBD1. CDR3 length: 17 amino acids. V was pared by 4 bases and J by 2 bases, with 13 bases of the junction left unmatched. Looked up from germline, CDR1 is LNHNV and CDR2 is YYDKDF (reference sequence). CDR3 residues: CATSNKTGWYSNYGYTF. The DNA of the CDR3 is TGTGCCACCAGCAATAAGACAGGGTGGTATTCCAACTATGGCTACACCTTC.

The chain uses TRBV9 and TRBJ1-6, with D possibly matching TRBD1 (5 bases). The CDR3 covers 13 residues. The germline gives CDR1 SGDLS, CDR2 YYNGEE. The germline V and J ends were trimmed by 2 bases and 7 bases, with 7 bases remaining between them. CDR3: CASSVSGNSPLHF. CDR3 bases: TGTGCCAGCAGCGTTTCAGGGAATTCACCCCTCCACTTT.

This clone was observed a few times. CDR3 protein: CASSVRTGKTGELFF. The CDR3 DNA sequence: TGTGCCAGCAGCGTTAGGACAGGGAAGACCGGGGAGCTGTTTTTT. The chain carries TRBV9 and TRBJ2-2; TRBD1 aligns across 8 bases. Germline V lookup: CDR1 SGDLS, CDR2 YYNGEE. Trimming removed 2 bases from V and 5 bases from J; junction bases left unmatched: 5. There are 15 residues in the CDR3.

The rearrangement uses TRBV4-2 and TRBJ1-2; D is perhaps TRBD1 (5 bases). The V and J ends lost 1 base and 2 bases respectively, with 17 bases between them. Germline V gene sequence: CDR1 LGHNA, CDR2 YNFKEQ. CDR3 size: 17 residues. The CDR3 loop is CASSQVLPGGGNYGYTF. CDR3 nucleotide sequence: TGTGCCAGCAGCCAAGTATTACCCGGGGGTGGGAACTATGGCTACACCTTC.

The V and J genes are TRBV6-5 and TRBJ2-1; D might be TRBD2 (6 bases). The germline V gene encodes CDR1 MNHEY and CDR2 SVGAGI. The germline V and J ends were trimmed by 8 bases and 7 bases, with 12 bases remaining between them. This CDR3 is 12 amino acids long. DNA for the CDR3: TGTGCCAGCGGTGGGGGGAGGAATGAGCAGTTCTTC. This codes for CASGGGRNEQFF.

The CDR3 spells CATSRGSDGGTGELFF. The CDR3 coding sequence is TGTGCCACCAGCAGAGGCAGCGATGGTGGCACCGGGGAGCTGTTTTTT. The chain couples TRBV15 to TRBJ2-2; no clear D gene. CDR1 is LNHNV, CDR2 YYDKDF, per germline (reference sequence). The CDR3 is made up of 16 amino acids. Deletions cut 1 base from V and 4 bases from J, with 13 bases between.

With respect to this clone: The junction does not match germline at one end; this may be a read error. The same CDR3 can be traced to other DNA sequences in this sample. The chain combines TRBV27 with TRBJ2-4; 7 nucleotides line up with TRBD1. Per the germline V gene, CDR1 is MNHEY and CDR2 is SMNVEV (reference sequence). The CDR3 totals 15 residues. CDR3 sequence (DNA): TGTGCTAGCAGTACTGACAGGGTAGGCAAAAACATTCAGTACTTC. It encodes CASSTDRVGKNIQYF.

This sequence joins TRBV5-5 and TRBJ1-5, with TRBD1 identical over 8 bases. V was pared by 0 bases and J by 0 bases, with 8 bases of the junction left unmatched. The V gene's germline CDR1 is SGHKS and CDR2 YYEKEE (reference sequence). This CDR3 comprises 18 residues. The CDR3 DNA reads as TGTGCCAGCAGCTTGGTGGCTACGGACAGGGTTAGCAATCAGCCCCAGCATTTT. Protein product: CASSLVATDRVSNQPQHF.

The chain employs TRBV7-2 and TRBJ2-5; 10 bases fit TRBD2. Germline CDR1 SGHTA, CDR2 FQGNSA. The junction had 3 bases not matched to a gene; V was cut back by 5 bases and J by 3 bases. CDR3 length: 14 residues. This chain's CDR3 is CASSPGLAEETQYF. For the CDR3, the DNA is TGTGCCAGCAGCCCCGGACTAGCGGAAGAGACCCAGTACTTC.

J is TRBJ1-1 and V is TRBV5-6; D possibly corresponds to TRBD1 (5 bases). The CDR3 sequence is 17 residues long. V gave up 2 bases and J gave up 1 base, with 18 bases separating them. CDR1 SGHDT and CDR2 YYEEEE come from the germline V gene. CDR3 nucleotide sequence: TGTGCCAGCAGCTTCGCTTACCGGAGGGGCCAGAACACTGAAGCTTTCTTT. This encodes CASSFAYRRGQNTEAFF.

The gene calls are TRBV30 and TRBJ2-1; TRBD1 is a possible D gene (6 bases). The CDR3 runs 13 residues. CDR1 is GTSNPN and CDR2 is SVGIG in the germline V gene (reference sequence). Trimming pared 1 base from V and 8 bases from J, leaving 12 bases between. As DNA, the CDR3 is TGTGCCTGGAGTGGGGACGAGGGGGATGAGCAGTTCTTC. As protein: CAWSGDEGDEQFF.

The CDR3 here is CASSRSGSVEQYF. CDR3 coding DNA: TGTGCCAGCAGTCGTAGCGGGTCGGTCGAGCAGTACTTC. The chain links TRBV6-5 to TRBJ2-7; 7 bases are a match to TRBD2. The length of the CDR3 is 13 residues. Trimming at V came to 5 bases and at J to 6 bases, leaving 7 bases not matched to a gene. Germline CDR1 is MNHEY and CDR2 is SVGAGI.

The chain joins TRBV7-3 to TRBJ1-1; D ambiguous. Per the germline V gene, CDR1 is SGHTA and CDR2 is FQGTGA. The CDR3 loop spans 13 amino acids. V was trimmed by 5 bases and J by 1 base, leaving 8 bases between them. The CDR3 region is CASSLLANTEAFF. The CDR3 bases are TGTGCCAGCAGCCTTCTGGCGAACACTGAAGCTTTCTTT.

V is TRBV5-1 and J is TRBJ1-6; a possible D gene is TRBD1 (6 bases). V lost 4 bases and J 12 bases, leaving 14 bases between the germline ends. The CDR3 consists of 13 residues. The germline CDR1 and CDR2 sequences are SGHRS and YFSETQ. Here the CDR3 DNA reads TGCGCCAGCAGCGAGGGGGAGACGGGACCCCTCCACTTT. Translation: CASSEGETGPLHF.

In the case of this clone: Germline is not matched at one junction end, which may reflect a read error. The CDR3 is CSSSPAGTGNQPQHF. The CDR3 nucleotides are TGTTCCAGCAGCCCAGCCGGGACAGGGAATCAGCCCCAGCATTTT. The chain joins TRBV7-9 to TRBJ1-5, with 9 bases identical to TRBD1. The CDR3 is made up of 15 amino acids. CDR1 and CDR2 from the germline V gene are SEHNR and FQNEAQ (reference sequence). The variable domain in full, completed from reference TRBV7-9 and TRBJ1-5, reads DTGVSQNPRHKITKRGQNVTFRCDPISEHNRLYWYRQTLGQGPEFLTYFQNEAQLEKSRLLSDRFSAERPKGSFSTLEIQRTEQGDSAMYLCSSSPAGTGNQPQHFGDGTRLSIL.

V is TRBV20-1 and J is TRBJ1-1; unclear D gene. Germline CDR1 is DFQATT and CDR2 is SNEGSKA (reference sequence). V shed 1 base and J shed 7 bases, with 7 bases lying between them. The CDR3 length is 11 residues. The CDR3 here is CSARGQDEAFF. The CDR3, as DNA: TGCAGTGCTAGAGGGCAGGATGAAGCTTTCTTT.

V is TRBV7-9 and J is TRBJ1-2, with D maybe TRBD1 (6 bases). In germline, CDR1 is SEHNR, CDR2 FQNEAQ (reference sequence). The CDR3 consists of 13 residues. V was cut by 9 bases and J by 3 bases, with 14 bases left in between. The CDR3 bases are TGTGCCAGTATTACAGGGACCGACTATGGCTACACCTTC. Its translation is CASITGTDYGYTF.